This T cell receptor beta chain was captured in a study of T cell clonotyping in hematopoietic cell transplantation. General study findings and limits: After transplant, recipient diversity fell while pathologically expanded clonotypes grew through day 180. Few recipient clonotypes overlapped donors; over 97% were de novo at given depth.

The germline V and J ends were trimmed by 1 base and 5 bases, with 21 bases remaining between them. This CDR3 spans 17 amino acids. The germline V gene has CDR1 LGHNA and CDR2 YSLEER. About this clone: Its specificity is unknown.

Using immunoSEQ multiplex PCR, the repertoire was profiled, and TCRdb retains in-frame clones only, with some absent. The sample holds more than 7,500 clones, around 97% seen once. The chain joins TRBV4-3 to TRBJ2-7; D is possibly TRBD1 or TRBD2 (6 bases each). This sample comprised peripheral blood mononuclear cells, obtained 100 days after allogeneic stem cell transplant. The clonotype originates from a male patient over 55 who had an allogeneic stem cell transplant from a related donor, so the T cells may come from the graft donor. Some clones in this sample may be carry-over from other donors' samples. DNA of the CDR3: TGCGCCAGCAGCCAAGCGGGGGCGGTTGGCGCGAGGAACGAGCAGTACTTC. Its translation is CASSQAGAVGARNEQYF.